Reported below is one T cell receptor (beta chain). What it recognizes is unknown. Compared with germline, one end of the junction differs, possibly owing to a read error. The entry originates in a study of cytomegalovirus exposure and HLA in healthy donors. CDR3 length: 12 amino acids. Germline loops: CDR1 SEHNR, CDR2 FQNEAQ (reference sequence). General study results and limits: Most sequenced TCRs were rare (though some public TCRs occurred in many donors). Earlier analysis looked at TCR beta V segments, and most were productive about 90% or about 30% of the time. By HLA locus, TCR association rates varied in a later analysis, with DRB1 showing the most and HLA-C the fewest. Follow-up analysis seemed to connect common viral pathogens with several of the most significant clusters identified.

Primers included in the PCR were 60 Vbeta and 13 Jbeta primers. TCRdb's table, derived via immunoSEQ multiplex PCR, lists solely in-frame clones and lacks some. Of around 170,000 clones detected, roughly 83% appear once; the ten largest clones hold approximately 1.4%. The TCR sequence derives from a young woman in good health and CMV-seronegative. The sample consisted of PBMCs. J is TRBJ2-1 and V is TRBV7-9; D may be TRBD1 (6 bases). Here the CDR3 DNA reads TGTTCCAGCAGCTTGGGGGCGGGCGAGCAGTTCTTC. It specifies CSSSLGAGEQFF.